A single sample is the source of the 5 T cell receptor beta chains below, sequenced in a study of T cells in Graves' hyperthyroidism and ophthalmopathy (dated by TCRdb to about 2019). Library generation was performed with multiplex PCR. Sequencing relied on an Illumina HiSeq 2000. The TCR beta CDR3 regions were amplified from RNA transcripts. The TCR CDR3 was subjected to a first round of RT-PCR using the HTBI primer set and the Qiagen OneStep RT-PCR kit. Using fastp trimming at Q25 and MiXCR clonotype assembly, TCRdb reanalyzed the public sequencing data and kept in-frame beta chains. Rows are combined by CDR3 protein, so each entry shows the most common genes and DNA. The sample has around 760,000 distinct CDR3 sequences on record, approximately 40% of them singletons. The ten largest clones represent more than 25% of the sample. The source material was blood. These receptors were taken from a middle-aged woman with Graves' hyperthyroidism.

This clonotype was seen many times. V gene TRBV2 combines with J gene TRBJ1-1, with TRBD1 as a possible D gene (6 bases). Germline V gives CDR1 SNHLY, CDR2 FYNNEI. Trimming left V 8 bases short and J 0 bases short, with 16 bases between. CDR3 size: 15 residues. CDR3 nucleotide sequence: TGTGCCAGCGGGGGGGGGGGGCCCATGAACACTGAAGCTTTCTTT. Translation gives CASGGGGPMNTEAFF.

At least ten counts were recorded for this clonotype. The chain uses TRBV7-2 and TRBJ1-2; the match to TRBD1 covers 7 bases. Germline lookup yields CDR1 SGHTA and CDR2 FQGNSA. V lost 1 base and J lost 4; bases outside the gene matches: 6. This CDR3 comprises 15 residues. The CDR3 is CASSLGQGLGYGYTF. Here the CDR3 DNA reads TGTGCCAGCAGCTTAGGACAGGGACTTGGCTATGGCTACACCTTC.

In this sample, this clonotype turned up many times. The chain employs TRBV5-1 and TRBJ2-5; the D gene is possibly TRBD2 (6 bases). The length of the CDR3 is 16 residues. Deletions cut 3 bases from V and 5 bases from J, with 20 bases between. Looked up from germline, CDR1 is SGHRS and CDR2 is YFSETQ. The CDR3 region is CASSWTTGTGVETQYF. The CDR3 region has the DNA TGCGCCAGCAGCTGGACCACCGGGACGGGAGTTGAGACCCAGTACTTC.

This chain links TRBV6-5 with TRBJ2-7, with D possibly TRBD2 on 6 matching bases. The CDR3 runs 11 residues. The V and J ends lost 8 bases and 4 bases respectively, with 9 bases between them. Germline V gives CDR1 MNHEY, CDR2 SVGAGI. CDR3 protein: CASLRGYEQYF. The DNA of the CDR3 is TGTGCCAGCCTCCGGGGGTACGAGCAGTACTTC.

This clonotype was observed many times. The CDR3 loop is CASSESGRGYEQYF. The CDR3 DNA follows: TGTGCCAGCAGCGAAAGCGGGAGGGGCTACGAGCAGTACTTC. The V and J genes are TRBV7-2 and TRBJ2-7; TRBD2 agrees at 10 bases. The J segment lost 3 bases and the V segment lost 5 bases, leaving 4 bases of the junction unmatched. The CDR3 runs 14 residues. In germline, CDR1 is SGHTA, CDR2 FQGNSA.